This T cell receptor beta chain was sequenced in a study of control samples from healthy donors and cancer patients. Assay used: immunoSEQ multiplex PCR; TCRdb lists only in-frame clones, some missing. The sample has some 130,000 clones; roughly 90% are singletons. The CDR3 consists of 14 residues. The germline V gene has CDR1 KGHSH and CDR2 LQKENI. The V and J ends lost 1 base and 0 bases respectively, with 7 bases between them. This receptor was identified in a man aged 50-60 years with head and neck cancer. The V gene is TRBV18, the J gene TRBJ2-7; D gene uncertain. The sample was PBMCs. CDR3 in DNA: TGTGCCAGCTCACCACAGGTCTACTCCTACGAGCAGTACTTC. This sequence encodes CASSPQVYSYEQYF.